These 12 T cell receptor beta chains originate from one sample sequenced in a study of shared clonotypes between healthy human individuals. Sequencing used immunoSEQ multiplex PCR; TCRdb keeps in-frame clones, though not all of them. The sample contains 740,000 or so clones, 60% to 75% of which appear only once. Sequencing was performed on memory CD4+ T cells sorted from blood. Subset in this sample: CD45RA-negative fraction. These receptors were collected from a woman aged 25 to 39 in good health.

The rearrangement joins TRBV27 to TRBJ2-2; D is unresolved. Trimming cost V 4 bases and J 0 bases, with 3 bases left between them. CDR3 length: 13 amino acids. In germline, CDR1 is MNHEY, CDR2 SMNVEV (reference sequence). CDR3 amino acids: CASSSTNTGELFF. The CDR3 DNA reads TGTGCCAGCAGTTCCACGAACACCGGGGAGCTGTTTTTT.

This rearrangement joins TRBV19 to TRBJ1-2, with TRBD1 identical over 9 bases. J was trimmed by 7 bases and V by 3 bases; bases with no gene match: 9. The CDR3 has 15 residues. Looked up from germline, CDR1 is LNHDA and CDR2 is SQIVND (reference sequence). The CDR3 DNA reads as TGTGCCAGTAGTATGGGGACAGGGATTAGGGTTGGCTACACCTTC. Encoded protein: CASSMGTGIRVGYTF. Supplemented by reference TRBV19 and TRBJ1-2, the full variable domain reads DGGITQSPKYLFRKEGQNVTLSCEQNLNHDAMYWYRQDPGQGLRLIYYSQIVNDFQKGDIAEGYSVSREKKESFPLTVTSAQKNPTAFYLCASSMGTGIRVGYTFGSGTRLTVV.

This chain joins TRBV5-5 and TRBJ1-5; D call uncertain. Germline-derived CDR1 and CDR2 are SGHKS and YYEKEE (reference sequence). Between the trimmed V and J ends, which lost 4 bases and 1 base, there was a span of 12 bases. This CDR3 is 15 amino acids long. The CDR3 here is CASSQLGGSNQPQHF. The CDR3 bases are TGTGCCAGCAGCCAACTTGGCGGGAGCAATCAGCCCCAGCATTTT. Complete variable domain (other parts from reference TRBV5-5 and TRBJ1-5): DAGVTQSPTHLIKTRGQQVTLRCSPISGHKSVSWYQQVLGQGPQFIFQYYEKEERGRGNFPDRFSARQFPNYSSELNVNALLLGDSALYLCASSQLGGSNQPQHFGDGTRLSIL.

The chain is built from TRBV7-3 and TRBJ2-7, with D perhaps TRBD2 (6 bases). This CDR3 is built from 14 residues. The germline V and J ends were trimmed by 3 bases and 2 bases, with 11 bases remaining between them. CDR1 SGHTA and CDR2 FQGTGA come from the germline V gene. CDR3 in DNA: TGTGCCAGCAGCTTTGCGGGATTGACCTACGAGCAGTACTTC. Amino acid sequence: CASSFAGLTYEQYF.

CDR3 in DNA: TGTGCCAGCAGTGAACAGAGCTTGAACACTGAAGCTTTCTTT. The encoded protein is CASSEQSLNTEAFF. The V call is TRBV6-1, the J call TRBJ1-1, with D uncertain. V was pared by 2 bases and J by 0 bases, with 7 bases between. The CDR3 length is 14 residues. Germline CDR1 and CDR2: MNHNS and SASEGT.

V is TRBV6-5 and J is TRBJ2-7; tentatively, D is TRBD2 (5 bases). Germline V lookup: CDR1 MNHEY, CDR2 SVGAGI. Trimming cost V 3 bases and J 0 bases, with 12 bases left between them. The CDR3 is 15 amino acids. The CDR3 nucleotides are TGTGCCAGCAGTTATCGGGGTCTTAGCTCCTACGAGCAGTACTTC. Translated, it gives CASSYRGLSSYEQYF.

The chain is built from TRBV7-2 and TRBJ1-4; no clear D. Trimming took off 2 bases at V and 10 bases at J, with 11 bases between the two ends. Germline CDR1 is SGHTA and CDR2 is FQGNSA. The CDR3 is 13 residues long. The DNA for the CDR3 is TGTGCCAGCAGCTTACCAGCCGCCAGAAAACTGTTTTTT. Translated: CASSLPAARKLFF.

In its sample, this clone was seen once. V is TRBV28 and J is TRBJ1-2; TRBD1 matches 7 bases. After removal of 7 bases from V and 8 bases from J, the junction contained 7 bases not matched to a gene. CDR3 length: 12 amino acids. CDR1 is MDHEN and CDR2 is SYDVKM in the germline V gene. As DNA, the CDR3 is TGTGCCAGCACGACAGGGTTGAAAGGCTACACCTTC. Its protein product is CASTTGLKGYTF.

With respect to this clone: A far larger clone is off by one base, so a read error is likely. Within the sample, other DNA sequences also encode this same CDR3. The chain carries TRBV28 and TRBJ2-7; TRBD1 might be the D (5 bases). Trimming left V 2 bases short and J 4 bases short, with 6 bases between. Germline CDR1 is MDHEN and CDR2 is SYDVKM. CDR3 size: 12 residues. The CDR3 here is CASSLQGYEQYF. The DNA for the CDR3 is TGTGCCAGCAGTTTACAGGGTTACGAGCAGTACTTC.

This clone was detected only once. This chain joins TRBV29-1 and TRBJ2-5, with 11 bases fitting TRBD2. Germline trimming cut 6 bases from V and 5 bases from J; bases unmatched to any gene: 14. The V gene's germline CDR1 is SQVTM and CDR2 ANQGSEA. The CDR3 covers 16 residues. CDR3 loop: CSVQPGSSGGRETQYF. CDR3 nucleotides: TGCAGCGTCCAGCCCGGGTCTAGCGGGGGGCGGGAGACCCAGTACTTC.

V and J are TRBV4-2 and TRBJ1-2; TRBD1 agrees at 8 bases. The length of the CDR3 is 13 residues. V lost 5 bases and J lost 8; bases outside the gene matches: 7. Germline assignment: CDR1 LGHNA and CDR2 YNFKEQ. CDR3 sequence reads: CASSIDRGRGYTF. In DNA, the CDR3 is TGTGCCAGCAGCATCGACAGGGGACGGGGCTACACCTTC.

The rearrangement links TRBV5-4 to TRBJ2-3, with 9 bases fitting TRBD2. The V and J ends lost 7 bases and 6 bases, in that order; junction bases with no gene match: 18. CDR3 length: 17 residues. The V gene's germline CDR1 is SGHNT and CDR2 YYREEE (reference sequence). This chain's CDR3 is CASWPILASGNADTQYF. The CDR3 nucleotides read TGTGCCAGCTGGCCCATTTTGGCTAGCGGGAATGCGGATACGCAGTATTTT.